The following is a T cell receptor beta chain sequence with its context. In germline, CDR1 is KGHSH, CDR2 LQKENI. The CDR3 extends over 15 amino acids. With UMIs, 5'RACE template switching was used to make TCR beta cDNA. TCRdb re-called the 5' RACE reads; one entry per CDR3 protein, DNA not given. The data include approximately 420,000 distinct CDR3 sequences; the top ten clones carry about 10%. The data were taken from a study of T cells expressing NK-cell markers. Study background: Eight donors were sequenced, of whom seven were HCMV-seropositive, while the remaining one was HCMV-seronegative.

The source is a woman aged 45-60 years in good health. What was sequenced was blood T cells: a sorted CD56 or NKG2C T cell subset, CD4+ or CD8+ T cells, or bulk PBMC T cells (not recorded which). This chain connects TRBV18 to TRBJ2-7. This chain's CDR3 is CASSPLHGISYEQYF.